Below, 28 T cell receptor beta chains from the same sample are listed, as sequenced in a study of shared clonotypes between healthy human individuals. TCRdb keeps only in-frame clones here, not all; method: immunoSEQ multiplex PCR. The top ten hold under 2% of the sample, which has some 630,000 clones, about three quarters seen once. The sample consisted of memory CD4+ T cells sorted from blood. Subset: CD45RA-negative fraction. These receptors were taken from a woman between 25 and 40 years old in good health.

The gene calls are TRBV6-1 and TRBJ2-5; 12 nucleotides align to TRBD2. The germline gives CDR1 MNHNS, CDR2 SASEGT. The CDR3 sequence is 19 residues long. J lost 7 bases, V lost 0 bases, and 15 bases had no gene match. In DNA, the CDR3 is TGTGCCAGCAGTGAAGCCCTAGGGACTAGCGGGCTTTTGGGGAGGACCCAGTACTTC. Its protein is CASSEALGTSGLLGRTQYF.

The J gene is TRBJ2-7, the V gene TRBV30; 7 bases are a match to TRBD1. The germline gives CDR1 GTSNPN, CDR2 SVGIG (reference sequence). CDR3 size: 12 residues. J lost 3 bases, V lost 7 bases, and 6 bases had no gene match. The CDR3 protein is CAYRDRDYEQYF. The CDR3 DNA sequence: TGTGCCTACCGGGACAGAGACTACGAGCAGTACTTC.

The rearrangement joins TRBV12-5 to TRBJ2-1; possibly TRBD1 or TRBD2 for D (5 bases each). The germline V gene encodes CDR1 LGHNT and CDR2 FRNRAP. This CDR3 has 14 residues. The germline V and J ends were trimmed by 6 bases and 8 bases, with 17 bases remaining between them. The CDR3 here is CASGPGPSRDEQFF. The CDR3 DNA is TGTGCTAGTGGCCCGGGACCCTCGAGGGATGAGCAGTTCTTC. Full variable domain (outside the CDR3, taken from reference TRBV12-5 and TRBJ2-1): DARVTQTPRHKVTEMGQEVTMRCQPILGHNTVFWYRQTMMQGLELLAYFRNRAPLDDSGMPKDRFSAEMPDATLATLKIQPSEPRDSAVYFCASGPGPSRDEQFFGPGTRLTVL.

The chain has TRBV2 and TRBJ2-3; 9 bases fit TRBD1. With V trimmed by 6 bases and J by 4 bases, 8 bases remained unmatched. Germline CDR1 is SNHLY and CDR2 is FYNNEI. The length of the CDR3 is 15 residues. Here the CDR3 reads CASRKQGAIADTQYF. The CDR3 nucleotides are TGTGCCAGCAGGAAACAGGGGGCGATCGCAGATACGCAGTATTTT.

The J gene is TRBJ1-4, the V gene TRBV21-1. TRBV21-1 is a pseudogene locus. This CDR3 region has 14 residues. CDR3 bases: TGTGCCAGCAGCAAAGTGGGGACGGAGGAAAAACTGTTTTTT. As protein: CASSKVGTEEKLFF.

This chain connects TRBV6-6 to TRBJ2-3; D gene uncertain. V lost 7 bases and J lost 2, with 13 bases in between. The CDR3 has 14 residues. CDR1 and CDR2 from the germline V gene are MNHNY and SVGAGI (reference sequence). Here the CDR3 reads CASTSTRNTDTQYF. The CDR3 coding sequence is TGTGCCAGCACCTCGACTCGCAACACAGATACGCAGTATTTT.

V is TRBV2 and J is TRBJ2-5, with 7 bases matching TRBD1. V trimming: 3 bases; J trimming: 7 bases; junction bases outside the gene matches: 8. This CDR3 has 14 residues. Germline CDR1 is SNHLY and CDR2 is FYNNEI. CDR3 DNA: TGTGCCAGCAGTGACGACAGGGTGAGGGGGACCCAGTACTTC. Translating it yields CASSDDRVRGTQYF.

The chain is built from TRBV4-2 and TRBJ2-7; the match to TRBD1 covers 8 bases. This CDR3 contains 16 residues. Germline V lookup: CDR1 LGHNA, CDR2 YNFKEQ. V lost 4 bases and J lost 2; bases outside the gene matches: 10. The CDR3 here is CASSRTTGTGAYEQYF. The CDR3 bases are TGTGCCAGCAGCCGTACGACCGGGACAGGAGCCTACGAGCAGTACTTC.

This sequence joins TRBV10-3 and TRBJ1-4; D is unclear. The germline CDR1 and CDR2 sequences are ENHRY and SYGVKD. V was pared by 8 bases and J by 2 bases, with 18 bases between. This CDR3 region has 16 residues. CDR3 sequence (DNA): TGTGCCATCTCTCGAGGGCCCGGCCTCACTAATGAAAAACTGTTTTTT. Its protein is CAISRGPGLTNEKLFF.

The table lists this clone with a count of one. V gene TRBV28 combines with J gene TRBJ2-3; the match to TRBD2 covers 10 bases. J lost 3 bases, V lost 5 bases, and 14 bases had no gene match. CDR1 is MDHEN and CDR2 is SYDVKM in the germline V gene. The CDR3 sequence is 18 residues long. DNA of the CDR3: TGTGCCAGCAGTGTAGGGGGGATAGCGGGAGGAATGACAGATACGCAGTATTTT. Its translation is CASSVGGIAGGMTDTQYF.

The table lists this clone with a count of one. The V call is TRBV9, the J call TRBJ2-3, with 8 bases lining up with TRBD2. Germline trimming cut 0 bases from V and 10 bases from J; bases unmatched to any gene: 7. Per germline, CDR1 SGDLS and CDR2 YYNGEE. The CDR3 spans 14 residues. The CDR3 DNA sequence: TGTGCCAGCAGCGTAGCGTCTAGCGGGTATCCGCAGTATTTT. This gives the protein CASSVASSGYPQYF.

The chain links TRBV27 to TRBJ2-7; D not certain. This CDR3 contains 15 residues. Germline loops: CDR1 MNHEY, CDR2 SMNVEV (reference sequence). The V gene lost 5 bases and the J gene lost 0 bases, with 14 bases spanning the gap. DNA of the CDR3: TGTGCCAGCAGTGCGCGTGTGGGCCTCTCCTACGAGCAGTACTTC. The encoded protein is CASSARVGLSYEQYF.

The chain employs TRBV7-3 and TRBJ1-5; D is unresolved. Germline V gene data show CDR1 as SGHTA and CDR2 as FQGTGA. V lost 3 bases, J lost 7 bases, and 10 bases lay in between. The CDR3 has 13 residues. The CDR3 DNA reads TGTGCCAGCAGCTTTGAGAAGCTACAGCCCCAGCATTTT. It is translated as CASSFEKLQPQHF.

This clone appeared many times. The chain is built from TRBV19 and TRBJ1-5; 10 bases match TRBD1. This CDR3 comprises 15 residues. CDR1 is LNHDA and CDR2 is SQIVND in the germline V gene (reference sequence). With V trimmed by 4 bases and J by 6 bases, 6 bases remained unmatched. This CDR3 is CASSRGGQGSQPQHF. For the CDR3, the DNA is TGTGCCAGTAGTAGAGGGGGACAGGGGAGTCAGCCCCAGCATTTT. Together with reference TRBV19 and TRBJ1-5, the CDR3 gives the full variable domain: DGGITQSPKYLFRKEGQNVTLSCEQNLNHDAMYWYRQDPGQGLRLIYYSQIVNDFQKGDIAEGYSVSREKKESFPLTVTSAQKNPTAFYLCASSRGGQGSQPQHFGDGTRLSIL.

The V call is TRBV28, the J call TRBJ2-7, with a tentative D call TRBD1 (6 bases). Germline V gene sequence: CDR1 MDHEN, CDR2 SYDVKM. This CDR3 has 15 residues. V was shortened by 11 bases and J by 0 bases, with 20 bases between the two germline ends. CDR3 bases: TGTGCCGCCTTTCCCCGCTGGGGGCTCTCCTACGAGCAGTACTTC. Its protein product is CAAFPRWGLSYEQYF.

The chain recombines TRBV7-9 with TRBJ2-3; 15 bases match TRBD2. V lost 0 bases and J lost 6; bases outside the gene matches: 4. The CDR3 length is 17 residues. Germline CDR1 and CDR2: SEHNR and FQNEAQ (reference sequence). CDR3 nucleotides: TGTGCCAGCAGCTTAGCGGGACTAGCGGGAGGTCGGGATACGCAGTATTTT. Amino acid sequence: CASSLAGLAGGRDTQYF.

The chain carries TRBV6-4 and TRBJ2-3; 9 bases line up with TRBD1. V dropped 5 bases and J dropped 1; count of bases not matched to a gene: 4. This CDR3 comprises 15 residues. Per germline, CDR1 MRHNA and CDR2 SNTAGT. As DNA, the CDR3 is TGTGCCAGCAGTCAGGGACAGGGAGGCACAGATACGCAGTATTTT. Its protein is CASSQGQGGTDTQYF.

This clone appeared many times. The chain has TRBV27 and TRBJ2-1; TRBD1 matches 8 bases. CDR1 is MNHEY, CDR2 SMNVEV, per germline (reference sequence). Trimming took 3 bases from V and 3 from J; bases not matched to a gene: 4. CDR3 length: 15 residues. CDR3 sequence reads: CASSFSTGGYNEQFF. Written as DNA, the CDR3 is TGTGCCAGCAGTTTTTCCACAGGGGGCTACAATGAGCAGTTCTTC.

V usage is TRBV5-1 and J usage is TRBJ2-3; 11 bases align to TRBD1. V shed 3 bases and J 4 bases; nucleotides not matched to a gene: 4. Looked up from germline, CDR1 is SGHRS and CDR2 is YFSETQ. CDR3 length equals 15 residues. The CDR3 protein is CASSYGQGASDTQYF. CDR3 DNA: TGCGCCAGCAGCTACGGACAGGGGGCTTCAGATACGCAGTATTTT.

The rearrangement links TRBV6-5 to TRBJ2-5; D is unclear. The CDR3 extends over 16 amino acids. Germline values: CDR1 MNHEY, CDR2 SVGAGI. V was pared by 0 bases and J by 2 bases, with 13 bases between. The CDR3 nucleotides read TGTGCCAGCAGTTACTCGGCAGCTCACTCTCAAGAGACCCAGTACTTC. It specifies CASSYSAAHSQETQYF.

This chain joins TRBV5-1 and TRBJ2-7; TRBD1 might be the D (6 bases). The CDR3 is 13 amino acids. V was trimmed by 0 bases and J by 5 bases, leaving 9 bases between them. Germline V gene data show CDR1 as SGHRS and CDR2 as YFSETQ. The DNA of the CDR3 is TGCGCCAGCAGCTTGGGATACAGGGACGAGCAGTACTTC. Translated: CASSLGYRDEQYF.

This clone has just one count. For the CDR3, the DNA is TGTGCCAGCAGCTCCAGTAACACTGAAGCTTTCTTT. Its translation is CASSSSNTEAFF. The rearrangement links TRBV9 to TRBJ1-1, with D hard to call. CDR1 SGDLS and CDR2 YYNGEE come from the germline V gene. CDR3 length equals 12 residues. Trimming shortened V by 4 bases and J by 2 bases, and 6 bases separated the two germline ends.

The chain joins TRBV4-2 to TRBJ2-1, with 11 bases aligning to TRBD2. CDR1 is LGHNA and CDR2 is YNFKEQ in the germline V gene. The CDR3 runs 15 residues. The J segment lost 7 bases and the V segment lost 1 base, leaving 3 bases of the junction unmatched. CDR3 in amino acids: CASSQGTSGSNEQFF. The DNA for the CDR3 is TGTGCCAGCAGCCAAGGCACTAGCGGGAGTAATGAGCAGTTCTTC.

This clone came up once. Here the CDR3 DNA reads TGTGCCAGCAGCTTAGAGGGTAGCGCGTACAATGAGCAGTTCTTC. Its translation: CASSLEGSAYNEQFF. This chain connects TRBV7-2 to TRBJ2-1, with D tentatively TRBD2 (5 bases). V was trimmed by 1 base and J by 4 bases, leaving 11 bases between them. The germline gives CDR1 SGHTA, CDR2 FQGNSA. CDR3 length: 15 residues.

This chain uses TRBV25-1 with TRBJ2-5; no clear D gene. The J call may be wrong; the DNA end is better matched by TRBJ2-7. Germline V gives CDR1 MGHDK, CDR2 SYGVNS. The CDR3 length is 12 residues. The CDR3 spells CASSPSTYEQYF. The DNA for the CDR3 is TGTGCCAGCAGCCCCTCGACCTACGAGCAGTACTTC.

In DNA form, the CDR3 reads TGTGCCAGCGGACTAGGGGTTGGTAGCACAGATACGCAGTATTTT. This encodes CASGLGVGSTDTQYF. The gene calls are TRBV7-7 and TRBJ2-3, with TRBD2 matching over 7 bases. The CDR3 runs to 15 residues. Trimming cost V 8 bases and J 0 bases; bases outside gene matches: 8. The V gene's germline CDR1 is SSHAT and CDR2 FNYEAQ (reference sequence). The full variable domain, its missing parts supplied by reference TRBV7-7 and TRBJ2-3, is GAGVSQSPRYKVTKRGQDVTLRCDPISSHATLYWYQQALGQGPEFLTYFNYEAQPDKSGLPSDRFSAERPEGSISTLTIQRTEQRDSAMYRCASGLGVGSTDTQYFGPGTRLTVL.

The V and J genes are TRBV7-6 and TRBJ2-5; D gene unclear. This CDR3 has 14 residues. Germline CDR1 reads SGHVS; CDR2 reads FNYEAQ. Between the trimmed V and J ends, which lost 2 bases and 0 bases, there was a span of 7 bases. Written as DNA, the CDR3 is TGTGCCAGCAGCTTACAGACGCACCAAGAGACCCAGTACTTC. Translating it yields CASSLQTHQETQYF.

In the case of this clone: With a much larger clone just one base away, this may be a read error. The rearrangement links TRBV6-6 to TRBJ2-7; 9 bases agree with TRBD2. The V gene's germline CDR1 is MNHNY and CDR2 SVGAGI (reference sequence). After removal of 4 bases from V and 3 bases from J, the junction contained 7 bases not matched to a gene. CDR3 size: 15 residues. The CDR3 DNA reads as TGTGCCAGCAGTTTTTCGGCTAGCGGGAACTACGAGCAGTACTTC. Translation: CASSFSASGNYEQYF.